The next 4 T cell receptor beta chains were all read from a single sample in a study of beta chain features in type 1 diabetes. Regarding the study as a whole: In all four CD4+ subsets, TCRB CDR3 length was significantly, moderately reduced in type 1 diabetes.

No antigen has been assigned to these receptors. Expressed TCRB transcripts got sequenced, as all isolated RNA was reverse transcribed. Repertoires were generated with immunoSEQ multiplex PCR, while TCRdb's copy carries only in-frame clones and drops some. This table has around 650,000 clones, 9.5% to 15% appearing once. The specimen sequenced was naive CD4+ T cells from blood. The source of these receptors is a man younger than 40 with type 1 diabetes.

The rearrangement joins TRBV7-2 to TRBJ1-1; 7 positions match TRBD1. Trimming at V came to 1 base and at J to 10 bases, leaving 3 bases not matched to a gene. The CDR3 loop spans 12 amino acids. CDR1 is SGHTA and CDR2 is FQGNSA in the germline V gene. CDR3 in amino acids: CASSLEGAGAFF. In nucleotides, the CDR3 is TGTGCCAGCAGCTTAGAGGGGGCCGGAGCTTTCTTT.

The genes are TRBV11-3 and TRBJ2-2, with TRBD1 matching 8 bases. CDR1 and CDR2 from the germline V gene are SGHNT and YENEEA. The CDR3 extends over 16 amino acids. The ends lost 2 bases at V and 1 base at J; junction bases unmatched: 3. CDR3 sequence reads: CASSLQGAGNTGELFF. For the CDR3, the DNA is TGTGCCAGCAGCTTACAGGGGGCTGGGAACACCGGGGAGCTGTTTTTT. Variable domain in full (rest from reference TRBV11-3 and TRBJ2-2): EAGVVQSPRYKIIEKKQPVAFWCNPISGHNTLYWYLQNLGQGPELLIRYENEEAVDDSQLPKDRFSAERLKGVDSTLKIQPAELGDSAVYLCASSLQGAGNTGELFFGEGSRLTVL.

This clone has just a few counts. This chain uses TRBV6-5 with TRBJ2-7, with 11 bases aligning to TRBD2. This CDR3 spans 15 amino acids. The germline CDR1 and CDR2 sequences are MNHEY and SVGAGI. V shed 6 bases and J 7 bases; nucleotides not matched to a gene: 11. Written as DNA, the CDR3 is TGTGCCAGCAGCCGCAGACTAGCGGGGCTGGGAGAGCAGTACTTC. Translated, it gives CASSRRLAGLGEQYF.

The V gene is TRBV6-6, the J gene TRBJ1-5; D remains unclear. Deletions cut 2 bases from V and 1 base from J, with 12 bases between. The CDR3 extends over 16 amino acids. Germline CDR1 MNHNY, CDR2 SVGAGI (reference sequence). The CDR3 coding sequence is TGTGCCAGCAGTTACGGTAATCCGGGGAGCAATCAGCCCCAGCATTTT. Its translation: CASSYGNPGSNQPQHF.